This TCR beta chain is drawn from a study of glioma-infiltrating T cells after dendritic cell vaccination. On the study more broadly: Patients received autologous tumor lysate-pulsed dendritic cell vaccination between about 2003 and 2013.

Noted time point: after dendritic cell vaccination, including at tumor progression/relapse. Germline CDR1 reads SGHTA; CDR2 reads FQGNSA. Trimming took off 3 bases at V and 8 bases at J, with 13 bases between the two ends. The CDR3 contains 14 residues. The assay was immunoSEQ multiplex PCR, and TCRdb's table has in-frame clones only and misses some. The sample has some 99,000 clones, around 80% seen once. The sequenced sample was blood, obtained after dendritic cell vaccination. The TCR was taken from a human donor with glioblastoma. The chain has TRBV7-2 and TRBJ1-4; D is unclear. CDR3 sequence: CASSFHFTGEKLFF. Written as DNA, the CDR3 is TGTGCCAGCAGCTTTCACTTCACCGGGGAAAAACTGTTTTTT. Complete variable domain (other parts from reference TRBV7-2 and TRBJ1-4): GAGVSQSPSNKVTEKGKDVELRCDPISGHTALYWYRQSLGQGLEFLIYFQGNSAPDKSGLPSDRFSAERTGGSVSTLTIQRTQQEDSAVYLCASSFHFTGEKLFFGSGTQLSVL.